These 2 T cell receptor beta chains originate from one sample sequenced in a study of cytomegalovirus exposure and HLA in healthy donors. Use of 60 Vbeta and 13 Jbeta primers characterized the PCR. Method: immunoSEQ multiplex PCR; TCRdb's copy keeps in-frame clones and lacks some. The sample lists under 200,000 clones, roughly 76% occurring once. Sequences were obtained from PBMCs. The receptors come from a woman aged 45-65 years in good health and CMV-seronegative.

This clone was recorded a few times. The chain joins TRBV29-1 to TRBJ2-5; D gene ambiguous. The CDR3 has 12 amino acids. Germline V lookup: CDR1 SQVTM, CDR2 ANQGSEA. The V end lost 4 bases, the J end lost 5 bases, and 11 bases lay between the germline ends. CDR3 amino acids: CSVGPPRETQYF. The CDR3 DNA follows: TGCAGCGTTGGTCCCCCTAGGGAGACCCAGTACTTC. Together with reference TRBV29-1 and TRBJ2-5, the CDR3 gives the full variable domain: SAVISQKPSRDICQRGTSLTIQCQVDSQVTMMFWYRQQPGQSLTLIATANQGSEATYESGFVIDKFPISRPNLTFSTLTVSNMSPEDSSIYLCSVGPPRETQYFGPGTRLLVL.

This clone has only one observation. The chain couples TRBV29-1 to TRBJ2-7, with TRBD2 matching 7 bases. The V gene's germline CDR1 is SQVTM and CDR2 ANQGSEA. The CDR3 contains 13 residues. The junction had 8 bases not matched to a gene; V was cut back by 4 bases and J by 5 bases. The CDR3 DNA sequence: TGCAGCGTTGGTTTCGGGGGGATTGACGAGCAGTACTTC. Translated: CSVGFGGIDEQYF.